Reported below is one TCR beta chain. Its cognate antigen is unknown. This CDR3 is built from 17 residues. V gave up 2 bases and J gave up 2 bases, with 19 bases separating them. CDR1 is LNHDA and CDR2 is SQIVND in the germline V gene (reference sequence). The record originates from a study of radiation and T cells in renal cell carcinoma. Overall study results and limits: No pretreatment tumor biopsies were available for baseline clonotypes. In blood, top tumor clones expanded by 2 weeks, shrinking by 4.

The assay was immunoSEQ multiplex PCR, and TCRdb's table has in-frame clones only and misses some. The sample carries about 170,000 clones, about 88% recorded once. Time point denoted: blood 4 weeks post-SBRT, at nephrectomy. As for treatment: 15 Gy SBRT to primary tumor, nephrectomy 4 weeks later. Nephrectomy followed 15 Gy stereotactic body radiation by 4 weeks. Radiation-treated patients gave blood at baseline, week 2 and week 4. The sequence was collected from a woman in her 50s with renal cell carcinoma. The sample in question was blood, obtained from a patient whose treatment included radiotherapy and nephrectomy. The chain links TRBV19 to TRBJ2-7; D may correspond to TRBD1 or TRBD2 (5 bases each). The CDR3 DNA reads TGTGCCAGTAGTATAAACCCCGGGGCTTCCTTACCCTACGAGCAGTACTTC. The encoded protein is CASSINPGASLPYEQYF.